The T cell receptor beta chain under discussion was sequenced for a study of spatial heterogeneity in lung cancer. Time point specified: sample taken at primary tumor resection. Whole RNA was taken from tumor, nontumor lung or frozen PBMC; it was then sequenced unsorted. On each TCR cDNA molecule, a unique molecular identifier was present. TCRdb re-analysed the 5' RACE reads in MiXCR, keeping a single row per CDR3 protein. Among tens of thousands of distinct CDR3 sequences listed, 10% to 15% were seen once. This clonotype has ten or more counts. The origin of this receptor is a male donor with early-stage non-small cell lung cancer. The source was PBMCs, collected at surgery.

DNA of the CDR3: TGCGCCAGCAGCCAGGAGGGACTCCTCTCTGGAAACACCATATATTTT. Amino acid sequence: CASSQEGLLSGNTIYF. This chain joins TRBV5-1 and TRBJ1-3; a weak D match, TRBD1 (5 bases). V was shortened by 4 bases and J by 0 bases, with 14 bases between the two germline ends. CDR1 SGHRS and CDR2 YFSETQ come from the germline V gene. The CDR3 extends over 16 amino acids.